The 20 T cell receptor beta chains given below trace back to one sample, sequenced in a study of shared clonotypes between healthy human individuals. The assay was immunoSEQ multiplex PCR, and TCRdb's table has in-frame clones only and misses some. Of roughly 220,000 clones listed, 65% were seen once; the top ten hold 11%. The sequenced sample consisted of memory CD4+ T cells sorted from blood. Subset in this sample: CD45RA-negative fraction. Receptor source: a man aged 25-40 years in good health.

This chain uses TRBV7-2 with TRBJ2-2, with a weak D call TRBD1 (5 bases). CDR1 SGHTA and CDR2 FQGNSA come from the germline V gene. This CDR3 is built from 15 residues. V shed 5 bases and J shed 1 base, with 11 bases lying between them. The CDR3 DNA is TGTGCCAGCAGCCCCCCGCAGGGGAACACCGGGGAGCTGTTTTTT. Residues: CASSPPQGNTGELFF.

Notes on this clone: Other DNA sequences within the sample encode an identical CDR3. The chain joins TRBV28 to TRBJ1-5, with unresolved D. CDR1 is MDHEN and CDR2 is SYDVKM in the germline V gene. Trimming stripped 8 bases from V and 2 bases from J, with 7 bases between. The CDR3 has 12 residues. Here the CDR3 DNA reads TGTGCCAGCGGCTCCGGCAATCAGCCCCAGCATTTT. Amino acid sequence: CASGSGNQPQHF. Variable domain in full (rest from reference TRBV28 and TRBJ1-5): DVKVTQSSRYLVKRTGEKVFLECVQDMDHENMFWYRQDPGLGLRLIYFSYDVKMKEKGDIPEGYSVSREKKERFSLILESASTNQTSMYLCASGSGNQPQHFGDGTRLSIL.

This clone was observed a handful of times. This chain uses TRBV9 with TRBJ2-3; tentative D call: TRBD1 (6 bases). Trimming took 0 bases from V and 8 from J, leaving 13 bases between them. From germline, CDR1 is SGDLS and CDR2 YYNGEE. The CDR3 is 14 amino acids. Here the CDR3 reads CASSVDSGAGTQYF. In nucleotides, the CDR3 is TGTGCCAGCAGCGTAGATTCAGGGGCCGGTACGCAGTATTTT.

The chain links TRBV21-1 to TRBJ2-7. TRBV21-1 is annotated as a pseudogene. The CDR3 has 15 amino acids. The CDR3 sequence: CASSNHSQPSYEQYF. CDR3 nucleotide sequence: TGTGCCAGCAGCAATCATAGTCAGCCTTCCTACGAGCAGTACTTC.

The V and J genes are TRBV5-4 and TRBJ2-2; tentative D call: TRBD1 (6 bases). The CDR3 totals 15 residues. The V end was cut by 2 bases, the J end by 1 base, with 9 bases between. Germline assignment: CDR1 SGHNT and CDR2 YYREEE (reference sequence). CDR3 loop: CASSLGQLNTGELFF. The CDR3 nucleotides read TGTGCCAGCAGCTTAGGACAGCTGAACACCGGGGAGCTGTTTTTT.

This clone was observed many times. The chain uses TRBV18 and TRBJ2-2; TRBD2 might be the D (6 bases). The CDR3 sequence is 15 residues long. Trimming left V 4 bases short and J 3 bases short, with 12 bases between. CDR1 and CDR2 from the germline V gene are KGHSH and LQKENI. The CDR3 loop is CASSLSGSDTGELFF. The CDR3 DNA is TGTGCCAGCTCACTTAGCGGTTCGGACACCGGGGAGCTGTTTTTT.

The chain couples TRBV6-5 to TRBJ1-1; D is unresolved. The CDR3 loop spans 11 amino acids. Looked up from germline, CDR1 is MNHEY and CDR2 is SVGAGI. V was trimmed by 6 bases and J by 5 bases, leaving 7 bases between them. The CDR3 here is CASRVYTEAFF. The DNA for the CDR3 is TGTGCCAGCAGGGTGTATACTGAAGCTTTCTTT.

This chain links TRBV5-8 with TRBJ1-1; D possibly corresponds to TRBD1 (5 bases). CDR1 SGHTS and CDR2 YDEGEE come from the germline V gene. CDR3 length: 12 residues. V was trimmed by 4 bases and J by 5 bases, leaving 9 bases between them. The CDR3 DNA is TGTGCCAGCAGCCCCAGGGTGACTGAAGCTTTCTTT. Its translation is CASSPRVTEAFF.

The CDR3 coding sequence is TGTGCCACCACTTGGGACAGTCAAGAGACCCAGTACTTC. This codes for CATTWDSQETQYF. The chain carries TRBV10-3 and TRBJ2-5; 7 positions match TRBD1. Trimming removed 10 bases from V and 2 bases from J; junction bases left unmatched: 7. CDR3 length: 13 amino acids. Germline V lookup: CDR1 ENHRY, CDR2 SYGVKD.

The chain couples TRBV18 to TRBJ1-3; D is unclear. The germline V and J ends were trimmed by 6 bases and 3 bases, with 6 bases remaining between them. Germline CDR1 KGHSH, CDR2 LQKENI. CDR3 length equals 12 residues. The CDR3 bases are TGTGCCAGCTCCTCTTTTGGAAACACCATATATTTT. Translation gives CASSSFGNTIYF.

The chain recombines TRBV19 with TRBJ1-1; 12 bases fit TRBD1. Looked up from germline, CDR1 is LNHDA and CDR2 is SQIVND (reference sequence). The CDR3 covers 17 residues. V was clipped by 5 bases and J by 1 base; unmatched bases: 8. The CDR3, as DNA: TGTGCCAGTAGTGTTGGGACAGGGGGCTTAAAGAACACTGAAGCTTTCTTT. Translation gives CASSVGTGGLKNTEAFF.

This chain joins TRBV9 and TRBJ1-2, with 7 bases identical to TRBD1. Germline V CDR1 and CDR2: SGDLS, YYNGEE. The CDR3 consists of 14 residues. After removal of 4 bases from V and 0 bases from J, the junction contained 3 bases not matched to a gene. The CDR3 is CASSTDRANYGYTF. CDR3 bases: TGTGCCAGCAGCACCGACAGGGCTAACTATGGCTACACCTTC.

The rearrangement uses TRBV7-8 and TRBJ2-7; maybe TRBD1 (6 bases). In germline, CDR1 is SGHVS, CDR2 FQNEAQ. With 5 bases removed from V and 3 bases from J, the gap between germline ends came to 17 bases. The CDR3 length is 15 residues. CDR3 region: CASSPQGSGVYEQYF. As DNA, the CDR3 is TGTGCCAGCAGCCCCCAGGGGAGCGGAGTCTACGAGCAGTACTTC.

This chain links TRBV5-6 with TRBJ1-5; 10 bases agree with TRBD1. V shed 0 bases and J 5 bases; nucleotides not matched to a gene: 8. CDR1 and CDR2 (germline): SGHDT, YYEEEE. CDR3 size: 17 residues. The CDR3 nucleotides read TGTGCCAGCAGCTTGGGTTGGGGACAGGGGCTGTATCAGCCCCAGCATTTT. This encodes CASSLGWGQGLYQPQHF.

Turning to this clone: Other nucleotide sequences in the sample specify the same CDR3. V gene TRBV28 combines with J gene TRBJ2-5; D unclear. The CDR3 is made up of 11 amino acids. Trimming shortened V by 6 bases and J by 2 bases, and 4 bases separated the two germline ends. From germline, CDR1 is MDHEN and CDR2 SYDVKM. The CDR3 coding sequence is TGTGCCAGCAGCCTACAAGAGACCCAGTACTTC. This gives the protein CASSLQETQYF.

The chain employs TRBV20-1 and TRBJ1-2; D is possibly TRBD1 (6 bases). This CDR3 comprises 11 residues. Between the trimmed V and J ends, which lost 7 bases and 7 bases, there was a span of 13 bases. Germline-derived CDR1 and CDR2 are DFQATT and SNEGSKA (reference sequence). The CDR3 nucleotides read TGCAGTGGCCCAGGGGAGAGTGGCTACACCTTC. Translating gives CSGPGESGYTF.

Written as DNA, the CDR3 is TGCGCCAGCAGCTTGGCCACTTTCGACAGGGACTATGGCTACACCTTC. Translation: CASSLATFDRDYGYTF. The chain recombines TRBV5-1 with TRBJ1-2, with TRBD1 identical over 7 bases. Germline CDR1 and CDR2: SGHRS and YFSETQ. The length of the CDR3 is 16 residues. With V trimmed by 0 bases and J by 3 bases, 8 bases remained unmatched.

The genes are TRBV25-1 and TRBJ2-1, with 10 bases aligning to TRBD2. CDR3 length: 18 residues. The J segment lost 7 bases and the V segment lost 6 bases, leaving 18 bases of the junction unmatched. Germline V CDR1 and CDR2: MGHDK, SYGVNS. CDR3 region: CASRGNGTSGILGNEQFF. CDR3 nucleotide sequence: TGTGCCAGCAGAGGCAATGGCACTAGCGGGATTCTTGGGAATGAGCAGTTCTTC. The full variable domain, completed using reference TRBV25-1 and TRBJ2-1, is EADIYQTPRYLVIGTGKKITLECSQTMGHDKMYWYQQDPGMELHLIHYSYGVNSTEKGDLSSESTVSRIRTEHFPLTLESARPSHTSQYLCASRGNGTSGILGNEQFFGPGTRLTVL.

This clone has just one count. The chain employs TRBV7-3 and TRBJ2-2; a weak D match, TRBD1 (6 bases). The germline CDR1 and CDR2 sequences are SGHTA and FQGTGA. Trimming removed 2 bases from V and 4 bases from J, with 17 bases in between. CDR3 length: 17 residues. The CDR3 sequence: CASSLGVTGRTTGELFF. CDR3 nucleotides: TGTGCCAGCAGCTTAGGGGTCACAGGGAGAACCACCGGGGAGCTGTTTTTT.

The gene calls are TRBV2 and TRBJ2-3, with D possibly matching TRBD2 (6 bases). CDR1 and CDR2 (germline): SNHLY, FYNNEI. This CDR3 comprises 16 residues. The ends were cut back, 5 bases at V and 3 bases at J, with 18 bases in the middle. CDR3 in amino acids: CASSRWGDQTTDTQYF. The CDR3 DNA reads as TGTGCCAGCAGTCGATGGGGGGACCAGACTACAGATACGCAGTATTTT. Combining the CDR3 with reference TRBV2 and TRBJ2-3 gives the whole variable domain EPEVTQTPSHQVTQMGQEVILRCVPISNHLYFYWYRQILGQKVEFLVSFYNNEISEKSEIFDDQFSVERPDGSNFTLKIRSTKLEDSAMYFCASSRWGDQTTDTQYFGPGTRLTVL.